A single T cell receptor (beta chain) is shown here with its context. Its antigen remains unidentified. Primers for the PCR totalled 60 Vbeta and 13 Jbeta. Here immunoSEQ multiplex PCR was the method, and the copy in TCRdb shows in-frame clones only, minus some. This table has around 90,000 clones, approximately 80% appearing once. V dropped 1 base and J dropped 3 bases, with 22 bases sitting between them. CDR3 length: 18 amino acids. Germline CDR1 and CDR2: SEHNR and FQNEAQ (reference sequence). The data were taken from a study of cytomegalovirus exposure and HLA in healthy donors. Study-wide background: A data release that came early held some 79 million unique TCRs from HLA-typed donors.

Study outcomes and limitations: In all likelihood, a cluster of highly shared sequence variants was a sequencing artifact. Rarity held for most TCR sequences, but there were some public TCRs that occurred in many donors.

This chain connects TRBV7-9 to TRBJ2-7; D may be TRBD1 (7 bases). This TCR was recovered from a human donor in good health. The sample was PBMCs. CDR3 coding DNA: TGTGCCAGCAGCTTAGGGGCGGGACAGCCGACCGAACGCTACGAGCAGTACTTC. It specifies CASSLGAGQPTERYEQYF.